These 8 T cell receptor beta chains were all obtained from the same sample, sequenced in a study of T cell responses to AZD1222 COVID-19 vaccine. The protocol was immunoSEQ multiplex PCR, while the TCRdb copy is restricted to in-frame clones and leaves out a portion. The table has 150,000 to 200,000 clones, 91% seen once. This sample comprised peripheral blood, obtained 28 days after the second AZD1222 dose. Receptors originate from an adult who received the AZD1222 COVID-19 vaccine.

The gene calls are TRBV6-8 and TRBJ2-7; no clear D gene. This CDR3 region has 13 residues. V lost 6 bases to trimming and J lost 3 bases, with 12 bases between them. Germline CDR1 is MNHGY and CDR2 is SAAAGT. The chain's CDR3 is CASSPDACYEQYF. CDR3 nucleotides: TGTGCCAGCAGCCCGGACGCCTGCTACGAGCAGTACTTC.

The chain links TRBV9 to TRBJ1-2; 9 bases match TRBD1. V trimming: 0 bases; J trimming: 5 bases; junction bases outside the gene matches: 8. This CDR3 region has 16 residues. CDR1 is SGDLS and CDR2 is YYNGEE in the germline V gene. The CDR3, as DNA: TGTGCCAGCAGCGTAGATTTCCGGGACAGGGAATATGGCTACACCTTC. It codes for CASSVDFRDREYGYTF.

This chain links TRBV6-8 with TRBJ2-5; 12 bases map to TRBD2. There are 22 residues in the CDR3. Germline lookup yields CDR1 MNHGY and CDR2 SAAAGT. The V gene end was trimmed by 5 bases and the J gene end by 3 bases; junction bases not matched to a gene: 25. The CDR3 DNA is TGTGCCAGCAGTGAGGACGAGGTCGGGGCCTCTAGCGGGGGGGCCTTTGAAGAGACCCAGTACTTC. Amino acids: CASSEDEVGASSGGAFEETQYF.

The J gene is TRBJ1-4, the V gene TRBV4-1; the D gene is possibly TRBD1 (5 bases). V was pared by 0 bases and J by 6 bases, with 14 bases between. Germline V gene lookup returns CDR1 MGHRA and CDR2 YSYEKL. This CDR3 is 16 amino acids long. The CDR3 reads CASSQEGPGTYEKLFF. As DNA, the CDR3 is TGCGCCAGCAGCCAAGAGGGTCCCGGGACTTATGAAAAACTGTTTTTT.

This clone has a handful of counts. The rearrangement joins TRBV6-1 to TRBJ2-3, with D perhaps TRBD1 or TRBD2 (5 bases each). Trimming removed 2 bases at V and 4 bases at J, with 16 bases between. The CDR3 sequence is 16 residues long. Looked up from germline, CDR1 is MNHNS and CDR2 is SASEGT. The CDR3 loop reads CASSELGTPRADTQYF. The CDR3 DNA reads TGTGCCAGCAGTGAATTAGGGACCCCCAGGGCAGATACGCAGTATTTT.

This clone was detected only once. The chain joins TRBV27 to TRBJ1-5; D might be TRBD1 (5 bases). Trimming took off 1 base at V and 6 bases at J, with 16 bases between the two ends. Germline V CDR1 and CDR2: MNHEY, SMNVEV (reference sequence). The CDR3 consists of 16 residues. For the CDR3, the DNA is TGTGCCAGCAGTTTATTGGGGCAGGGAATTGGTCAGCCCCAGCATTTT. Its protein is CASSLLGQGIGQPQHF.

CDR3 protein: CASSPPRGGYNEQFF. The CDR3 nucleotides are TGTGCCAGCTCACCCCCAAGGGGAGGGTACAATGAGCAGTTCTTC. The rearrangement links TRBV18 to TRBJ2-1; 7 bases map to TRBD2. V was pared by 3 bases and J by 4 bases, with 6 bases of the junction left unmatched. Germline loops: CDR1 KGHSH, CDR2 LQKENI. CDR3 size: 15 residues. Variable domain in full (rest from reference TRBV18 and TRBJ2-1): NAGVMQNPRHLVRRRGQEARLRCSPMKGHSHVYWYRQLPEEGLKFMVYLQKENIIDESGMPKERFSAEFPKEGPSILRIQQVVRGDSAAYFCASSPPRGGYNEQFFGPGTRLTVL.

J is TRBJ1-5 and V is TRBV12-2. TRBV12-2 is a known pseudogene. The CDR3 length is 15 residues. The CDR3 protein is CASRLGRVAGQPQHF. The CDR3 DNA reads TGTGCAAGTCGCTTAGGGAGGGTTGCTGGTCAGCCCCAGCATTTT.